This T cell receptor (beta chain) was recorded in a study of cytomegalovirus exposure and HLA in healthy donors. Concerning this clone itself: Its cognate antigen is unknown.

Study results and limitations: In vitro, three CMV-associated chains proved specific for CMV antigens.

Germline V gives CDR1 LNHDA, CDR2 SQIVND (reference sequence). V shed 3 bases and J shed 0 bases, with 11 bases lying between them. This CDR3 is built from 15 residues. Method: immunoSEQ multiplex PCR; TCRdb's copy keeps in-frame clones and lacks some. This table holds hundreds of thousands of clones, 75% to 90% found once. The material sequenced was PBMCs. The sequence derives from a woman aged 18-35 years in good health and CMV-seronegative. The rearrangement joins TRBV19 to TRBJ1-2, with a weak D call TRBD1 (6 bases). CDR3 DNA: TGTGCCAGTAGTATGGGACGGACAGCTAACTATGGCTACACCTTC. Residues: CASSMGRTANYGYTF.